This T cell receptor (beta chain) was sequenced during a study of Graves' ophthalmopathy and Graves' hyperthyroidism. Study results and limitations: Researchers report that a 13-signature model separated ophthalmopathy from stable hyperthyroidism, posting around 86% sensitivity and about 82% specificity. Ophthalmopathy progression prediction by the model yielded a sensitivity of 55% to 71% and a specificity of 72.22%.

V gave up 6 bases and J gave up 0 bases, with 11 bases separating them. CDR3 length equals 13 residues. Germline CDR1 reads SQVTM; CDR2 reads ANQGSEA. Other autoimmune diseases, uncontrolled infections, pregnancy and lactation each led to patient exclusion. The sequenced template was RNA, covering the TCR beta CDR3 region. The workflow started with a first-round RT-PCR run with HTBI primers and then moved on to a second-round multiplex PCR. TCRdb processed the multiplex PCR reads anew with MiXCR; each CDR3 protein has one entry. The sample gives about 700,000 distinct CDR3 sequences, about 40% of which show up once; 2.5% to 3.5% is in the top ten. In this sample, this clonotype turned up many times. Its target is not known.

The chain recombines TRBV29-1 with TRBJ1-1; weak D call: TRBD1 (5 bases). The source is an adult man with Graves' ophthalmopathy. Sequencing used peripheral blood. CDR3 in amino acids: CSVRGRMNTEAFF. The CDR3 DNA follows: TGCAGCGTGAGGGGCAGGATGAACACTGAAGCTTTCTTT.